The 3 T cell receptor beta chains given below trace back to one sample, sequenced in a study of blood T cell repertoires in COVID-19. The table came from immunoSEQ multiplex PCR; TCRdb's copy has only in-frame clones and leaves some out. Of about 350,000 clones in the sample, about 90% were seen once. Sequencing was performed on peripheral blood. Source of these receptors: a woman between 45 and 60 years old with COVID-19, enrolled during active disease.

The chain joins TRBV18 to TRBJ2-7; TRBD2 agrees at 7 bases. Germline CDR1 is KGHSH and CDR2 is LQKENI. With 4 bases clipped from V and 5 bases from J, the junction kept 14 bases outside the gene matches. The CDR3 sequence is 16 residues long. Here the CDR3 DNA reads TGTGCCAGCTCACGCGAGGGAAGCGGGAATTGGGACGAGCAGTACTTC. Translating it yields CASSREGSGNWDEQYF.

This clone has a single count. The CDR3 region has the DNA TGTGCCAGCAGCTTAGCGCGACAGACACCCCTCCACTTT. Residues: CASSLARQTPLHF. The gene calls are TRBV7-2 and TRBJ1-6, with D possibly being TRBD1 (5 bases). Germline CDR1 is SGHTA and CDR2 is FQGNSA. The CDR3 is made up of 13 amino acids. V was clipped by 0 bases and J by 11 bases, with 8 bases between them.

The V and J genes are TRBV19 and TRBJ1-2; tentative D call: TRBD1 (6 bases). V was shortened by 6 bases and J by 8 bases, with 16 bases between the two germline ends. Looked up from germline, CDR1 is LNHDA and CDR2 is SQIVND (reference sequence). The CDR3 is 13 amino acids. CDR3 bases: TGTGCCAGTAGCCCGGGGACATTCGGAGGCTACACCTTC. Translated: CASSPGTFGGYTF. The full variable domain, its missing parts supplied by reference TRBV19 and TRBJ1-2, is DGGITQSPKYLFRKEGQNVTLSCEQNLNHDAMYWYRQDPGQGLRLIYYSQIVNDFQKGDIAEGYSVSREKKESFPLTVTSAQKNPTAFYLCASSPGTFGGYTFGSGTRLTVV.